A single sample is the source of the 25 T cell receptor beta chains below, sequenced in a study of shared clonotypes between healthy human individuals. The method was immunoSEQ multiplex PCR; TCRdb's version includes in-frame clones alone and lacks a portion of them. The data show about 490,000 clones, 81% seen once. The sequenced material came from PBMCs. The receptors were sampled from a woman aged 40 to 50 in good health. Some clones in this sample may be carry-over from other donors' samples.

This sequence joins TRBV19 and TRBJ1-5; D not resolved. The V gene lost 3 bases and the J gene lost 5 bases, with 8 bases spanning the gap. Germline V lookup: CDR1 LNHDA, CDR2 SQIVND (reference sequence). The CDR3 sequence is 13 residues long. The CDR3 here is CASSINRDQPQHF. CDR3 in DNA: TGTGCCAGTAGTATCAACCGAGATCAGCCCCAGCATTTT.

As to this clone: Since a far larger clone is one base different, this is likely a read error. Distinct nucleotide sequences in the sample also encode this CDR3. V is TRBV30 and J is TRBJ2-6; D assignment may be TRBD1 or TRBD2 (5 bases each). The germline V gene has CDR1 GTSNPN and CDR2 SVGIG (reference sequence). This CDR3 spans 17 amino acids. Trimming stripped 2 bases from V and 0 bases from J, with 14 bases between. CDR3 protein: CAWSKRGLRSGANVLTF. The CDR3 DNA sequence: TGTGCCTGGAGTAAGAGGGGTTTACGCTCTGGGGCCAACGTCCTGACTTTC.

J is TRBJ2-7 and V is TRBV6-1; no clear D gene. Trimming shortened V by 6 bases and J by 0 bases, and 12 bases separated the two germline ends. Germline V lookup: CDR1 MNHNS, CDR2 SASEGT. CDR3 size: 14 residues. In DNA, the CDR3 is TGTGCCAGCAGGAAAGATCAGAGCTCCTACGAGCAGTACTTC. Amino acid sequence: CASRKDQSSYEQYF.

This clone has more than one count but fewer than ten. A far more abundant clone sits one base away, making this likely a read error. The V call is TRBV27, the J call TRBJ1-1; 9 bases agree with TRBD1. This CDR3 has 16 residues. After removal of 4 bases from V and 4 bases from J, the junction contained 10 bases not matched to a gene. From germline, CDR1 is MNHEY and CDR2 SMNVEV (reference sequence). The CDR3 sequence is CASSSPYRGQSTEAFF. The CDR3 DNA reads TGTGCCAGCAGTTCCCCCTACAGGGGGCAGAGCACTGAAGCTTTCTTT.

In its sample, this clone was seen a few times. The chain's CDR3 is CASSGGGAGANVLTF. Written as DNA, the CDR3 is TGTGCCAGCAGTGGTGGGGGTGCAGGGGCCAACGTCCTGACTTTC. This sequence joins TRBV6-1 and TRBJ2-6; D could derive from TRBD1 or TRBD2 (5 bases each). V lost 4 bases and J lost 4, with 11 bases in between. CDR1 is MNHNS and CDR2 is SASEGT in the germline V gene. The CDR3 loop spans 15 amino acids.

Note on this clone: Other nucleotide sequences from this sample produce the same CDR3. This chain joins TRBV5-4 and TRBJ1-1; D gene unclear. Germline V CDR1 and CDR2: SGHNT, YYREEE (reference sequence). Trimming cost V 0 bases and J 2 bases, with 5 bases left between them. The CDR3 covers 13 residues. The CDR3 region has the DNA TGTGCCAGCAGCTTGGCAGCAAACACTGAAGCTTTCTTT. Translating gives CASSLAANTEAFF.

As to this clone: Only one base separates this from a far larger clonotype, so it likely reflects a read error. CDR3 in amino acids: CASSHDRETEAFF. DNA of the CDR3: TGTGCCAGCAGCCACGACAGGGAAACTGAAGCTTTCTTT. The V call is TRBV7-3, the J call TRBJ1-1, with 7 bases that match TRBD1. The germline gives CDR1 SGHTA, CDR2 FQGTGA. V shed 5 bases and J 5 bases; nucleotides not matched to a gene: 5. This CDR3 is built from 13 residues.

The rearrangement uses TRBV9 and TRBJ2-7; 14 nucleotides match TRBD2. The V gene end was trimmed by 3 bases and the J gene end by 3 bases; junction bases not matched to a gene: 5. The CDR3 sequence is 16 residues long. CDR1 and CDR2 from the germline V gene are SGDLS and YYNGEE. This chain's CDR3 is CASSAGTSGSLYEQYF. Written as DNA, the CDR3 is TGTGCCAGCAGCGCAGGGACTAGCGGGAGTCTCTACGAGCAGTACTTC.

The chain carries TRBV28 and TRBJ1-3, with D unresolved. Trimming removed 10 bases from V and 0 bases from J, with 13 bases in between. The V gene's germline CDR1 is MDHEN and CDR2 SYDVKM. The CDR3 has 14 residues. The CDR3 region is CATQTVNSGNTIYF. Here the CDR3 DNA reads TGTGCCACCCAGACGGTAAACTCTGGAAACACCATATATTTT.

Of note for this clone: A far bigger clonotype differs at one base, so this is likely a read error. CDR3 amino acids: CASLPRTGAYEQCF. The CDR3 nucleotides are TGTGCCAGCCTACCGAGGACAGGAGCCTACGAGCAGTGCTTC. V is TRBV6-5 and J is TRBJ2-7; TRBD1 matches 7 bases. The CDR3 loop spans 14 amino acids. Germline V lookup: CDR1 MNHEY, CDR2 SVGAGI.

This clone has just a few counts. Given a much more abundant clone one base away, this may be a read error. V gene TRBV7-6 combines with J gene TRBJ1-2; D unclear. CDR3 length: 13 residues. Germline CDR1 reads SGHVS; CDR2 reads FNYEAQ. The CDR3 sequence: CANSLSQGGGYTF. Here the CDR3 DNA reads TGTGCCAACAGCTTAAGCCAAGGCGGAGGCTACACCTTC.

DNA for the CDR3: TGTGCCACCTCGGGACAGGGCCCCTACGAGCAGTACTTC. This codes for CATSGQGPYEQYF. The V call is TRBV6-1, the J call TRBJ2-7, with 9 bases matching TRBD1. This CDR3 comprises 13 residues. Germline-derived CDR1 and CDR2 are MNHNS and SASEGT. The V gene end was trimmed by 10 bases and the J gene end by 2 bases; junction bases not matched to a gene: 6.

The V gene is TRBV30, the J gene TRBJ2-7, with TRBD1 as a possible D gene (5 bases). CDR1 is GTSNPN and CDR2 is SVGIG in the germline V gene (reference sequence). V was pared by 5 bases and J by 2 bases, with 16 bases between. The CDR3 length is 14 residues. As DNA, the CDR3 is TGTGCCTGGTCCAGGGTGGTCCCGACCTACGAGCAGTACTTC. It yields the protein CAWSRVVPTYEQYF.

The V call is TRBV5-1, the J call TRBJ2-3; 10 bases align to TRBD1. Germline V gene lookup returns CDR1 SGHRS and CDR2 YFSETQ. The trim removed 1 base at V and 5 bases at J, leaving 4 bases unmatched. The CDR3 sequence is 15 residues long. As DNA, the CDR3 is TGCGCCAGCAGCTTGAGCGGGACAGGGGAAGATACGCAGTATTTT. Protein sequence: CASSLSGTGEDTQYF.

Points on this clone: Other DNA sequences from this sample encode an identical CDR3 as well. This chain connects TRBV28 to TRBJ1-2; the D is unclear. V lost 3 bases to trimming and J lost 4 bases, with 9 bases between them. Germline V lookup: CDR1 MDHEN, CDR2 SYDVKM. The CDR3 covers 13 residues. The CDR3 protein is CASSLRGPYGYTF. The CDR3 nucleotides are TGTGCCAGCAGTTTGAGAGGACCCTATGGCTACACCTTC.

The chain combines TRBV30 with TRBJ1-4; 10 bases fit TRBD1. CDR3 size: 15 residues. Germline V lookup: CDR1 GTSNPN, CDR2 SVGIG (reference sequence). V was clipped by 4 bases and J by 7 bases; unmatched bases: 9. The CDR3 reads CAWIGQGVGGEKLFF. The CDR3 DNA sequence: TGTGCCTGGATTGGACAGGGGGTCGGCGGTGAAAAACTGTTTTTT.

The CDR3 loop is CASSRGDVSGYTF. In DNA, the CDR3 is TGTGCCAGCAGCCGAGGAGACGTCTCTGGCTACACCTTC. The chain joins TRBV7-9 to TRBJ1-2; D ambiguous. The CDR3 sequence is 13 residues long. V dropped 5 bases and J dropped 7 bases, with 14 bases sitting between them. Germline V lookup: CDR1 SEHNR, CDR2 FQNEAQ (reference sequence).

The chain recombines TRBV19 with TRBJ1-5, with a tentative D call TRBD1 (6 bases). This CDR3 is 17 amino acids long. V was pared by 7 bases and J by 1 base, with 20 bases between. CDR1 and CDR2 from the germline V gene are LNHDA and SQIVND (reference sequence). The CDR3 coding sequence is TGTGCCAGTACCGTGGGGCATTCGGGACAAAGCAATCAGCCCCAGCATTTT. This sequence encodes CASTVGHSGQSNQPQHF.

Note on this clone: This is likely an artifact of a read error, given a far larger clone one base away. The sample holds other DNA sequences that translate to the same CDR3. CDR3 residues: CASSQFAGPYEQYF. CDR3 DNA: TGCGCCAGCAGCCAATTTGCGGGGCCATACGAGCAGTACTTC. The rearrangement links TRBV4-3 to TRBJ2-7; perhaps TRBD2 as D (6 bases). This CDR3 is 14 amino acids long. CDR1 and CDR2 (germline): LGHNA, YSLEER. Between the trimmed V and J ends, which lost 2 bases and 4 bases, there was a span of 12 bases.

The rearrangement uses TRBV28 and TRBJ2-1, with no clear D. The CDR3 has 15 residues. Germline lookup yields CDR1 MDHEN and CDR2 SYDVKM. Trimming left V 6 bases short and J 2 bases short, with 14 bases between. This chain's CDR3 is CASSRPKGTYNEQFF. CDR3 nucleotide sequence: TGTGCCAGCAGCCGTCCGAAGGGAACCTACAATGAGCAGTTCTTC.

This clone was observed a handful of times. The sample holds other DNA sequences that translate to the same CDR3. V is TRBV5-4 and J is TRBJ2-2; D is ambiguous. This CDR3 has 11 amino acids. Deletions cut 3 bases from V and 8 bases from J, with 5 bases between. Germline assignment: CDR1 SGHNT and CDR2 YYREEE (reference sequence). Here the CDR3 reads CASSSMGELFF. CDR3 DNA: TGTGCCAGCAGCTCGATGGGGGAGCTGTTTTTT.

V is TRBV6-4 and J is TRBJ2-1; D perhaps matches TRBD2 (5 bases). CDR3 length: 15 residues. Trimming removed 4 bases from V and 7 bases from J, with 17 bases in between. Germline-derived CDR1 and CDR2 are MRHNA and SNTAGT. This chain's CDR3 is CASSVEGPTGNEQFF. In DNA form, the CDR3 reads TGTGCCAGCAGTGTAGAGGGCCCAACGGGGAATGAGCAGTTCTTC.

The chain combines TRBV28 with TRBJ1-4; D is possibly TRBD1 (5 bases). Trimming left V 8 bases short and J 8 bases short, with 12 bases between. The germline V gene encodes CDR1 MDHEN and CDR2 SYDVKM. This CDR3 has 12 residues. The CDR3 reads CASGWGGEKLFF. CDR3 DNA sequence: TGTGCCAGCGGTTGGGGCGGCGAAAAACTGTTTTTT.

This clone came up many times. This chain links TRBV4-3 with TRBJ2-3; 13 bases are shared with TRBD2. Germline V lookup: CDR1 LGHNA, CDR2 YSLEER. The J segment lost 4 bases and the V segment lost 1 base, leaving 2 bases of the junction unmatched. This CDR3 comprises 16 residues. The CDR3 sequence is CASSQGLAGGADTQYF. The DNA of the CDR3 is TGCGCCAGCAGCCAAGGACTAGCGGGAGGAGCAGATACGCAGTATTTT.

This sequence joins TRBV27 and TRBJ1-5; D possibly corresponds to TRBD1 (5 bases). Trimming stripped 6 bases from V and 3 bases from J, with 18 bases between. The CDR3 has 16 amino acids. Germline CDR1 MNHEY, CDR2 SMNVEV (reference sequence). CDR3 sequence (DNA): TGTGCCAGCAGCCCATGGGGGGGTCACGACAATCAGCCCCAGCATTTT. Protein: CASSPWGGHDNQPQHF.